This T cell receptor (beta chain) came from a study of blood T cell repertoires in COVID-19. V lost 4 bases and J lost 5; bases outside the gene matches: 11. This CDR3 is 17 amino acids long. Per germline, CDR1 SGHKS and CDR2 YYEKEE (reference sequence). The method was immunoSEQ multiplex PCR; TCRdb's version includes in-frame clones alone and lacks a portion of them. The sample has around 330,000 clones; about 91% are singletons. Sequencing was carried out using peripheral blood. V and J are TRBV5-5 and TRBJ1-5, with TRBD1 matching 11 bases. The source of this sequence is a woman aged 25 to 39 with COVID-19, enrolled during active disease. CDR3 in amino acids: CASSPGTGGSEHQPQHF. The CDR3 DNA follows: TGTGCCAGCAGCCCGGGGACAGGGGGTTCAGAGCATCAGCCCCAGCATTTT. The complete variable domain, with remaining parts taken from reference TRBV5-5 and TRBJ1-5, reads DAGVTQSPTHLIKTRGQQVTLRCSPISGHKSVSWYQQVLGQGPQFIFQYYEKEERGRGNFPDRFSARQFPNYSSELNVNALLLGDSALYLCASSPGTGGSEHQPQHFGDGTRLSIL.